These 14 T cell receptor beta chains were all obtained from the same sample, sequenced in a study of T-cell reconstitution after alpha-beta-depleted transplantation in children. A library of TCRbeta sequences, prepared with unique molecular identifiers, was generated. TCRdb ran MiXCR on the PCR reads and lists one entry per CDR3 protein. The repertoire holds about 160,000 distinct CDR3 sequences, with roughly 11% as singletons. The sample here was PBMCs, taken before TCRalphabeta/CD19-depleted stem cell transplant. The receptor source for this set is a boy aged 2-15 years with acute myeloid leukemia, due to receive a stem cell transplant.

Only a few counts were recorded for this clonotype. The V call is TRBV6-4, the J call TRBJ2-3; D may correspond to TRBD1 or TRBD2 (5 bases each). Germline CDR1 reads MRHNA; CDR2 reads SNTAGT. The V gene lost 3 bases and the J gene lost 7 bases, with 11 bases spanning the gap. This CDR3 contains 13 residues. CDR3 residues: CASSEGDVNTQYF. The CDR3 nucleotides are TGTGCCAGCAGTGAGGGGGACGTGAATACGCAGTATTTT.

This clonotype was counted at least ten times. The V call is TRBV29-1, the J call TRBJ2-3, with D tentatively TRBD2 (6 bases). The CDR3 is 14 residues long. The germline gives CDR1 SQVTM, CDR2 ANQGSEA. V gave up 3 bases and J gave up 2 bases, with 12 bases separating them. Here the CDR3 reads CSVEVGLHTDTQYF. DNA of the CDR3: TGCAGCGTTGAGGTGGGACTTCACACAGATACGCAGTATTTT.

This clonotype has a handful of counts. The chain uses TRBV19 and TRBJ2-7; D may be TRBD1 (6 bases). V shed 3 bases and J shed 5 bases, with 14 bases lying between them. CDR1 is LNHDA, CDR2 SQIVND, per germline (reference sequence). CDR3 length: 14 amino acids. DNA for the CDR3: TGTGCCAGTAGTATCGGACAGATTGGGGACGAGCAGTACTTC. Its protein is CASSIGQIGDEQYF.

This clonotype came up many times. The V and J genes are TRBV4-1 and TRBJ2-7, with D perhaps assigned TRBD1 or TRBD2 (5 bases each). The CDR3 has 14 residues. From germline, CDR1 is MGHRA and CDR2 YSYEKL. Trimming removed 3 bases at V and 4 bases at J, with 13 bases between. In DNA, the CDR3 is TGCGCCAGCAGCCAGAGGGACGGAGCGTACGAGCAGTACGTC. Amino acids: CASSQRDGAYEQYV.

This clonotype has a count of ten or more. V usage is TRBV7-9 and J usage is TRBJ2-5, with 10 bases identical to TRBD2. Germline trimming cut 7 bases from V and 2 bases from J; bases unmatched to any gene: 7. Germline V lookup: CDR1 SEHNR, CDR2 FQNEAQ (reference sequence). The CDR3 is 15 residues long. CDR3 amino acids: CASTASGGPQETQYF. CDR3 sequence (DNA): TGTGCCAGCACCGCTAGCGGGGGCCCTCAAGAGACCCAGTACTTC.

This clonotype was seen at least ten times. The chain links TRBV10-3 to TRBJ2-1, with TRBD2 matching over 9 bases. This CDR3 region has 16 residues. The J segment lost 1 base and the V segment lost 6 bases, leaving 7 bases of the junction unmatched. The germline V gene encodes CDR1 ENHRY and CDR2 SYGVKD. The CDR3 sequence: CAIRQIAGESYNEQFF. The CDR3 bases are TGTGCCATCAGGCAAATAGCGGGAGAGTCCTACAATGAGCAGTTCTTC.

This clonotype has ten or more counts. The rearrangement links TRBV27 to TRBJ1-4; TRBD1 agrees at 8 bases. V was pared by 5 bases and J by 3 bases, with 8 bases of the junction left unmatched. The CDR3 contains 16 residues. Germline lookup yields CDR1 MNHEY and CDR2 SMNVEV (reference sequence). CDR3 bases: TGTGCCAGCAGTCCCCTCGGACAGGGCGCTAATGAAAAACTGTTTTTT. Protein product: CASSPLGQGANEKLFF.

This clonotype was detected many times. The genes are TRBV5-1 and TRBJ1-1, with a tentative D call TRBD1 (6 bases). Germline V gives CDR1 SGHRS, CDR2 YFSETQ. The CDR3 sequence is 15 residues long. The V and J ends lost 5 bases and 1 base respectively, with 15 bases between them. CDR3 protein: CASRRLQGGNTEAFF. The DNA for the CDR3 is TGCGCCAGCAGGAGACTACAGGGTGGGAACACTGAAGCTTTCTTT.

Many counts were recorded for this clonotype. This chain links TRBV11-2 with TRBJ2-4; tentative D call: TRBD1 (6 bases). CDR3 length: 17 amino acids. The V and J ends lost 6 bases and 0 bases respectively, with 18 bases between them. Germline CDR1 and CDR2: SGHAT and FQNNGV. The CDR3 sequence is CASRLTGTSLAKNIQYF. The CDR3 coding sequence is TGTGCCAGCAGACTTACCGGGACATCGTTAGCCAAAAACATTCAGTACTTC. The full variable domain, in which reference TRBV11-2 and TRBJ2-4 provide the parts outside the CDR3, is EAGVAQSPRYKIIEKRQSVAFWCNPISGHATLYWYQQILGQGPKLLIQFQNNGVVDDSQLPKDRFSAERLKGVDSTLKIQPAKLEDSAVYLCASRLTGTSLAKNIQYFGAGTRLSVL.

This clonotype came up many times. CDR3 bases: TGCAGCGTTGGAAACAGGGGTTGGGGGACTGAAGCTTTCTTT. This gives the protein CSVGNRGWGTEAFF. V gene TRBV29-1 combines with J gene TRBJ1-1; 7 nucleotides agree with TRBD1. V lost 4 bases, J lost 5 bases, and 10 bases stayed unmatched. Germline V gives CDR1 SQVTM, CDR2 ANQGSEA. The CDR3 covers 14 residues.

This clonotype was detected ten times or more. V and J are TRBV5-1 and TRBJ2-5, with D tentatively TRBD1 (5 bases). Trimming took 5 bases from V and 5 from J, leaving 13 bases between them. This CDR3 has 13 amino acids. Germline CDR1 reads SGHRS; CDR2 reads YFSETQ. The CDR3 loop is CASRGASLETQYF. Written as DNA, the CDR3 is TGCGCCAGCAGAGGGGCCTCCCTGGAGACCCAGTACTTC.

This clonotype was counted many times. The genes are TRBV5-1 and TRBJ2-1; 9 positions agree with TRBD2. The CDR3 runs 14 residues. Germline trimming cut 3 bases from V and 8 bases from J; bases unmatched to any gene: 6. Germline assignment: CDR1 SGHRS and CDR2 YFSETQ. The CDR3 here is CASSSGLAVDEQFF. In DNA form, the CDR3 reads TGCGCCAGCAGCTCGGGACTAGCTGTGGATGAGCAGTTCTTC.

This clonotype was seen repeatedly, ten times or more. This chain uses TRBV10-3 with TRBJ2-7, with 7 bases aligning to TRBD1. The length of the CDR3 is 14 residues. Germline CDR1 ENHRY, CDR2 SYGVKD. V lost 6 bases and J lost 5; bases outside the gene matches: 10. The CDR3 sequence: CAISPRDRRNEQYF. CDR3 DNA: TGTGCCATCAGCCCCCGGGACAGAAGGAACGAGCAGTACTTC.

This clonotype has at least ten counts. The V gene is TRBV20-1, the J gene TRBJ2-3, with D possibly called TRBD1 or TRBD2 (6 bases each). V lost 5 bases and J lost 6, with 15 bases in between. CDR3 length equals 13 residues. From germline, CDR1 is DFQATT and CDR2 SNEGSKA (reference sequence). The CDR3 region has the DNA TGCAGTGCTCTCGGGGGCACGGGGGATACGCAGTATTTT. This translates into CSALGGTGDTQYF.